This TCR beta chain was sequenced during a study of shared clonotypes between healthy human individuals (dated by TCRdb to 2018 to 2021). For context, the study as a whole: A couple of women and a few men aged 18 to 49 years were included in the cohort. Libraries were prepared and TCR repertoires were sequenced by different laboratories using diverse techniques, in order to increase sequencing depth and limit assay-specific biases. Per donor, three plates each were used for CD4 naive and CD4 memory, two for CD8 naive, and one for CD8 memory. Per donor, leukapheresis produced somewhere between about 0.9 and 9 billion PBMCs. Blood TCR repertoires of about 5 healthy adults were deeply sequenced to estimate repertoire size and the extent of clonotype sharing between individuals.

The donors were healthy, HIV-negative adults with no recently reported acute infections or vaccinations. Every donor was a Caucasian adult living in Nashville, Tennessee, USA. CD4+ T cells were enriched through magnetic negative selection, after which naive cells were positively selected on CD45RA and the remaining negative fraction served as the memory subset. Blood was collected by leukapheresis, and PBMCs were isolated by Ficoll-Histopaque density gradient centrifugation and then cryopreserved in liquid nitrogen vapor phase. Analytical flow cytometry was used to check the purity and quantity of each magnetically sorted T cell population. Genomic DNA was isolated from each sorted fraction and quantified by UV absorbance on a Nanodrop 2000c. TCR CDR3 regions were amplified from genomic DNA by multiplex PCR using the deep immunoSEQ assay. Extracted genomic DNA from each cell subset was spread evenly across all wells of several immunoSEQ 96-well plates, with each plate serving as a replicate. For sorted subsets, each replicate PCR was loaded with 200 ng genomic DNA, equivalent to approximately 27,000 T cell genomes. The purified libraries were quantified using a Qubit 3.0 fluorometer, sized with a Bioanalyzer 2100, and then quantified again using the KAPA Library Quantification kit. A separate single-read 150-cycle Illumina NextSeq 550 flow cell was used to sequence each immunoSEQ 96-well plate. Per the original workflow: Because the immunoSEQ output held only junctional sequences and lacked quality scores, the filtering could not match the filtering applied to full-length reads. To assign V/J genes and CDR3, sequences were annotated using PyIR, a Python wrapper for IgBLAST v1.9, with IMGT germline references. Any read was removed if the V/J assignment was weak (E-value above 1e-6), the CDR3 was missing, or the read contained stop codons, out-of-frame junctions, or ambiguous translated residues. V3J clonotypes were defined as sequences sharing an identical inferred V gene, J gene, and CDR3 amino acid sequence. To compute the percentage overlap between repertoires, the number of shared unique clonotypes was divided by the size of the smaller repertoire. Richness of each repertoire was evaluated using RTK rarefaction, the Chao1 estimator, and Recon v2.1 estimates of unobserved clonotypes. Generation probabilities were computed with OLGA for all TCRbeta clonotypes obtained by the gDNA method from four donors. TCRdb limited this immuneACCESS table to in-frame rearrangements with V and J called. A share of clones is missing; checked studies link under half to unresolved V genes, and the rest is unexplained. V and J calls and clone size are copied from that table; D and trimming were computed from the DNA. The sample records about 1.5 million clones, approximately 98% of which are singletons. The leading ten clones occupy about 0.42% of the sample.

Points on this clone: Its antigen target is currently unknown. Per-base qualities were not stored, and no clone one base away is much larger.

Measured from the cysteine to the phenylalanine, the CDR3 is 14 residues long. Left in the record is the CDR3 DNA by itself, 42 bases read in frame from the first base. CDR1 and CDR2 were assigned from the germline V gene as MDHEN and SYDVKM. V is reduced by 3 bases and J by 6 bases, leaving a spacing of 12 bases between them. Summary of the overall study and its limitations: Clonotypes shared by all four sorted-subset donors showed higher generation probabilities than non-shared clonotypes. Sampling was restricted to blood, and TCR repertoires in tissue are likely to differ from TCR repertoires in blood. Even with the large sequencing depth, rarefaction of the sorted-subset datasets indicated that sequencing was incomplete. Because the study included a small number of donors, the genetic and exposure-history diversity represented was limited. Based on pairwise subsampling, the degree of clonotype sharing among donors was expected to be affected by sequencing depth. Estimated clonotype richness was generally larger for naive than for memory subsets. When several donors were compared, the shared fraction of clonotypes was 5% to 6.5% for naive CD4, around 4% for naive CD8, 2.3% for memory CD4, and approximately 0.4% for memory CD8.

The receptor chain draws on TRBV28 and TRBJ1-5, and TRBD1 may be the D gene, going by 6 matching bases. This clonotype was obtained from a man between 25 and 39 years old in good health. Input material: naive CD4+ T cells sorted from blood. The sample's cell subset or site label, in plain terms: CD45RA+ positively selected. The CDR3 in this case is CASSFGAGVQPQHF. The DNA reads as follows: TGTGCCAGCAGTTTCGGGGCAGGGGTTCAGCCCCAGCATTTT.